This TCR beta chain appears in the sequencing data of a study of blood T cell repertoires in COVID-19. The overall study: Material from acute and convalescent COVID-19 was sourced from the United States, Italy and Spain. PBMCs, B-cell-depleted T cells, or T cells provided the cDNA or gDNA that made up the material.

Trimming pared 2 bases from V and 4 bases from J, leaving 8 bases between. The CDR3 is 13 amino acids. The germline gives CDR1 MNHNS, CDR2 SASEGT. As handled by the study authors: Cell counts per sample came from amplifying reference gene primers. The repertoire was sequenced with immunoSEQ multiplex PCR; TCRdb's copy has only in-frame clones and lacks some. V, J and clone size were drawn from that table, and D and trimming were deduced from the DNA. The sample has tens of thousands of clones; around 86% are singletons. The chain combines TRBV6-1 with TRBJ1-2; D unclear. The sequence derives from a woman between 55 and 75 years old with acute or convalescent COVID-19. Sample: peripheral blood. The chain's CDR3 is CASSETESYGYTF. CDR3 nucleotide sequence: TGTGCCAGCAGTGAAACAGAAAGCTATGGCTACACCTTC.